Presented here are 30 T cell receptor beta chains from one specimen sequenced in a study of chemoradiotherapy in HPV16-positive cancers. Measured with immunoSEQ multiplex PCR; TCRdb has only the in-frame clones, and not every one. This table has 50,000 to 55,000 clones, around 90% appearing once. The sample in question was blood, obtained from a patient who underwent chemoradiotherapy. The receptors were sampled from a human donor with HPV-associated anogenital cancer.

The J gene is TRBJ1-1, the V gene TRBV6-1, with 10 bases identical to TRBD1. Trimming at V came to 1 base and at J to 11 bases, leaving 7 bases not matched to a gene. The CDR3 extends over 14 amino acids. Germline V gene lookup returns CDR1 MNHNS and CDR2 SASEGT. The CDR3 sequence: CASSEGSGTGVAFF. DNA for the CDR3: TGTGCCAGCAGTGAAGGGTCCGGGACAGGGGTGGCTTTCTTT.

The chain has TRBV21-1 and TRBJ2-1; TRBD2 is the table's D call, not checked against the DNA. TRBV21-1 is described as a pseudogene. CDR3 size: 18 residues. The CDR3 DNA is TGTGCCAGCGCACAGGGTAGCGGGAGGAAGAGAGGGTACAATGAGCAGTTCTTC. This codes for CASAQGSGRKRGYNEQFF.

This clone was picked up a small number of times. For the CDR3, the DNA is TGTGCCAGCAGCTTATCCCTAAAGCCGAATACAGGGGACGAGCAGTACTTC. The encoded protein is CASSLSLKPNTGDEQYF. The genes are TRBV7-2 and TRBJ2-7; TRBD1 aligns across 7 bases. CDR1 and CDR2 from the germline V gene are SGHTA and FQGNSA. The J segment lost 5 bases and the V segment lost 2 bases, leaving 15 bases of the junction unmatched. The CDR3 runs to 17 residues. The full variable domain, in which reference TRBV7-2 and TRBJ2-7 provide the parts outside the CDR3, is GAGVSQSPSNKVTEKGKDVELRCDPISGHTALYWYRQSLGQGLEFLIYFQGNSAPDKSGLPSDRFSAERTGGSVSTLTIQRTQQEDSAVYLCASSLSLKPNTGDEQYFGPGTRLTVT.

In this sample, this clone is medium-sized (0.01 to 0.1%). The CDR3 loop is CASSPGQGEAGELFF. CDR3 coding DNA: TGTGCCAGCAGTCCGGGACAGGGGGAGGCCGGGGAGCTGTTTTTT. The J gene is TRBJ2-2, the V gene TRBV6-6, with 11 positions matching TRBD1. The CDR3 length is 15 residues. V was clipped by 5 bases and J by 6 bases; unmatched bases: 5. CDR1 is MNHNY, CDR2 SVGAGI, per germline (reference sequence).

The chain links TRBV7-2 to TRBJ2-1; no definite D call. V lost 1 base, J lost 4 bases, and 11 bases lay in between. CDR1 SGHTA and CDR2 FQGNSA come from the germline V gene. The CDR3 is made up of 15 amino acids. CDR3 in amino acids: CASSLGARRYNEQFF. For the CDR3, the DNA is TGTGCCAGCAGCTTAGGGGCGCGGCGTTACAATGAGCAGTTCTTC.

V usage is TRBV20-1 and J usage is TRBJ1-1; maybe TRBD1 (5 bases). The V end was cut by 2 bases, the J end by 7 bases, with 8 bases between. CDR1 is DFQATT and CDR2 is SNEGSKA in the germline V gene (reference sequence). This CDR3 spans 11 amino acids. This chain's CDR3 is CSARLGDEAFF. CDR3 nucleotides: TGCAGTGCTAGACTAGGGGATGAAGCTTTCTTT.

The chain links TRBV30 to TRBJ2-3; TRBD2 might be the D (5 bases). The CDR3 totals 18 residues. The V gene lost 0 bases and the J gene lost 2 bases, with 21 bases spanning the gap. Germline-derived CDR1 and CDR2 are GTSNPN and SVGIG (reference sequence). This CDR3 is CAWSVGSTLGDFTDTQYF. CDR3 nucleotide sequence: TGTGCCTGGAGTGTAGGCTCCACACTAGGAGATTTCACAGATACGCAGTATTTT.

V gene TRBV6-1 combines with J gene TRBJ2-7; perhaps TRBD2 as D (5 bases). The CDR3 runs 13 residues. Trimming shortened V by 3 bases and J by 3 bases, and 9 bases separated the two germline ends. The germline CDR1 and CDR2 sequences are MNHNS and SASEGT. DNA for the CDR3: TGTGCCAGCAGTGATTCGGGGAGCTACGAGCAGTACTTC. Protein: CASSDSGSYEQYF.

The chain joins TRBV6-6 to TRBJ2-1; D gene uncertain. The V gene's germline CDR1 is MNHNY and CDR2 SVGAGI (reference sequence). The V end lost 5 bases, the J end lost 3 bases, and 8 bases lay between the germline ends. This CDR3 is built from 13 residues. CDR3 coding DNA: TGTGCCAGCAGTAGCGAATACTACAATGAGCAGTTCTTC. Protein sequence: CASSSEYYNEQFF.

The chain employs TRBV5-1 and TRBJ2-3, with 7 bases identical to TRBD1. The CDR3 extends over 14 amino acids. CDR1 and CDR2 (germline): SGHRS, YFSETQ. The V and J ends lost 3 bases and 5 bases, in that order; junction bases with no gene match: 6. The CDR3 nucleotides are TGCGCCAGCAGCTACGGACAGGTGGAAGATACGCAGTATTTT. Translating it yields CASSYGQVEDTQYF.

V is TRBV27 and J is TRBJ2-7; 11 nucleotides match TRBD1. Germline V gene data show CDR1 as MNHEY and CDR2 as SMNVEV (reference sequence). The CDR3 loop spans 14 amino acids. Trimming took 5 bases from V and 5 from J; bases not matched to a gene: 5. In DNA form, the CDR3 reads TGTGCCAGCAGTCCCCGGGACAGGGGGAACGAGCAGTACTTC. This codes for CASSPRDRGNEQYF.

CDR3 region: CASSYSNGGRETQYF. The CDR3 region has the DNA TGTGCCAGCAGTTACTCGAATGGGGGGCGGGAGACCCAGTACTTC. The chain uses TRBV6-5 and TRBJ2-5; D may be TRBD1 or TRBD2 (6 bases each). The CDR3 has 15 residues. Trimming took off 0 bases at V and 5 bases at J, with 13 bases between the two ends. Germline V CDR1 and CDR2: MNHEY, SVGAGI.

This chain uses TRBV7-2 with TRBJ2-5, with 7 nucleotides matching TRBD2. The V segment lost 0 bases and the J segment 1 base; nucleotides outside the gene matches: 8. Germline V lookup: CDR1 SGHTA, CDR2 FQGNSA. This CDR3 has 17 residues. The CDR3 DNA reads TGTGCCAGCAGCTTAGCGTCGGCTAGCGGACCCCAAGAGACCCAGTACTTC. Its protein product is CASSLASASGPQETQYF. Using reference TRBV7-2 and TRBJ2-5 for the parts outside the CDR3, the full variable domain is GAGVSQSPSNKVTEKGKDVELRCDPISGHTALYWYRQSLGQGLEFLIYFQGNSAPDKSGLPSDRFSAERTGGSVSTLTIQRTQQEDSAVYLCASSLASASGPQETQYFGPGTRLLVL.

The CDR3 coding sequence is TGTGCCAGCAGCTTAGCACCCAGCGGGAGGATGTACGAGCAGTACTTC. This gives the protein CASSLAPSGRMYEQYF. This chain connects TRBV7-2 to TRBJ2-7, with TRBD2 matching over 9 bases. The CDR3 has 16 residues. Germline CDR1 SGHTA, CDR2 FQGNSA. Unmatched junction bases numbered 7, after V lost 0 bases and J lost 4 bases.

The chain joins TRBV10-3 to TRBJ2-2, with 7 bases identical to TRBD1. Per the germline V gene, CDR1 is ENHRY and CDR2 is SYGVKD. The CDR3 length is 15 residues. V lost 6 bases, J lost 1 base, and 5 bases stayed unmatched. The CDR3 loop reads CAIRVTGENTGELFF. The CDR3, as DNA: TGTGCCATCAGAGTTACAGGGGAGAACACCGGGGAGCTGTTTTTT.

The chain carries TRBV7-9 and TRBJ1-1, with D maybe TRBD1 (5 bases). The germline gives CDR1 SEHNR, CDR2 FQNEAQ (reference sequence). This CDR3 comprises 14 residues. Trimming took off 4 bases at V and 3 bases at J, with 12 bases between the two ends. The CDR3 DNA is TGTGCCAGCAGCTCAGTGGAGGGGCACACTGAAGCTTTCTTT. Translation gives CASSSVEGHTEAFF.

This chain uses TRBV7-8 with TRBJ2-7, with a tentative D call TRBD2 (7 bases). CDR3 length: 13 residues. Germline V gene lookup returns CDR1 SGHVS and CDR2 FQNEAQ. The ends were cut back, 5 bases at V and 3 bases at J, with 11 bases in the middle. Here the CDR3 reads CASSPGGHYEQYF. DNA for the CDR3: TGTGCCAGCAGCCCCGGGGGGCACTACGAGCAGTACTTC. The entire variable domain, with the rest obtained from reference TRBV7-8 and TRBJ2-7, is as follows: GAGVSQSPRYKVAKRGQDVALRCDPISGHVSLFWYQQALGQGPEFLTYFQNEAQLDKSGLPSDRFFAERPEGSVSTLKIQRTQQEDSAVYLCASSPGGHYEQYFGPGTRLTVT.

CDR3 in amino acids: CASSLDRVTDTQYF. The CDR3 DNA reads as TGTGCCAGCAGCTTAGATCGGGTGACAGATACGCAGTATTTT. V usage is TRBV11-2 and J usage is TRBJ2-3; no clear D gene. Trimming took off 0 bases at V and 3 bases at J, with 7 bases between the two ends. Germline loops: CDR1 SGHAT, CDR2 FQNNGV. This CDR3 region has 14 residues.

The chain combines TRBV11-2 with TRBJ1-2, with 7 nucleotides matching TRBD1. V gave up 1 base and J gave up 4 bases; unmatched junction bases: 9. The length of the CDR3 is 16 residues. The germline gives CDR1 SGHAT, CDR2 FQNNGV. This chain's CDR3 is CASSLGTGVPSYGYTF. The CDR3, as DNA: TGTGCCAGCAGCTTAGGCACAGGGGTGCCGTCCTATGGCTACACCTTC.

V usage is TRBV5-6 and J usage is TRBJ2-2, with 10 bases identical to TRBD1. V trimming: 2 bases; J trimming: 1 base; junction bases outside the gene matches: 2. This CDR3 comprises 16 residues. Germline values: CDR1 SGHDT, CDR2 YYEEEE. This CDR3 is CASSFGTGENTGELFF. DNA for the CDR3: TGTGCCAGCAGCTTCGGGACAGGGGAGAACACCGGGGAGCTGTTTTTT.

V and J are TRBV7-2 and TRBJ2-7; tentative D call: TRBD2 (6 bases). Trimming removed 5 bases at V and 4 bases at J, with 9 bases between. CDR3 size: 12 residues. Germline assignment: CDR1 SGHTA and CDR2 FQGNSA. In DNA, the CDR3 is TGTGCCAGCAGCCCAGCGGGTTACGAGCAGTACTTC. It is translated as CASSPAGYEQYF.

The chain joins TRBV27 to TRBJ2-1, with TRBD2 as a possible D gene (9 bases). V was trimmed by 4 bases and J by 7 bases, leaving 20 bases between them. Germline CDR1 is MNHEY and CDR2 is SMNVEV (reference sequence). The CDR3 has 16 amino acids. The CDR3 protein is CASSSGGGRALNEQFF. CDR3 DNA: TGTGCCAGCAGTTCAGGGGGCGGGAGGGCCCTAAATGAGCAGTTCTTC.

Only one count was recorded for this clone. The gene calls are TRBV7-2 and TRBJ2-7; no definite D call. Germline V gene data show CDR1 as SGHTA and CDR2 as FQGNSA. The CDR3 runs 12 residues. V was trimmed by 2 bases and J by 6 bases, leaving 8 bases between them. Here the CDR3 reads CASSLPPGEQYF. Here the CDR3 DNA reads TGTGCCAGCAGCTTACCCCCAGGCGAGCAGTACTTC.

This clone has just a few counts. The chain carries TRBV4-1 and TRBJ2-7, with 7 bases aligning to TRBD2. J gave up 6 bases and V 1 base, and 6 bases lay outside the gene matches. This CDR3 spans 14 amino acids. From germline, CDR1 is MGHRA and CDR2 YSYEKL. The CDR3 sequence: CASSQGGLVGEQYF. DNA for the CDR3: TGCGCCAGCAGCCAAGGAGGACTAGTTGGCGAGCAGTACTTC.

This clone is medium-sized by share. The chain links TRBV30 to TRBJ2-7; 7 nucleotides align to TRBD1. The CDR3 runs to 14 residues. CDR1 and CDR2 from the germline V gene are GTSNPN and SVGIG (reference sequence). V shed 5 bases, J shed 6 bases, and the junction held 13 bases outside the gene matches. CDR3 bases: TGTGCCTGGGAGGTGAGGGGGCGGTATGGCGAGCAGTACTTC. Translation: CAWEVRGRYGEQYF. Variable domain in full (rest from reference TRBV30 and TRBJ2-7): SQTIHQWPATLVQPVGSPLSLECTVEGTSNPNLYWYRQAAGRGLQLLFYSVGIGQISSEVPQNLSASRPQDRQFILSSKKLLLSDSGFYLCAWEVRGRYGEQYFGPGTRLTVT.

The rearrangement uses TRBV7-2 and TRBJ1-5; D is undetermined. This CDR3 has 14 amino acids. V was trimmed by 5 bases and J by 6 bases, leaving 14 bases between them. CDR1 is SGHTA, CDR2 FQGNSA, per germline. In DNA form, the CDR3 reads TGTGCCAGCAGCGCAACACGCTCCGTTCAGCCCCAGCATTTT. Translated: CASSATRSVQPQHF.

This clone was detected only once. This chain uses TRBV6-1 with TRBJ1-2; D unresolved. The V and J ends lost 7 bases and 4 bases respectively, with 19 bases between them. The CDR3 contains 15 residues. Germline V gives CDR1 MNHNS, CDR2 SASEGT. In DNA form, the CDR3 reads TGTGCCAGCACCTCCAACGGGGTGGGCCCCTATGGCTACACCTTC. Translated: CASTSNGVGPYGYTF.

The chain links TRBV6-1 to TRBJ1-2; D may be TRBD1 (6 bases). This CDR3 spans 13 amino acids. Per germline, CDR1 MNHNS and CDR2 SASEGT. Trimming cost V 6 bases and J 5 bases, with 13 bases left between them. CDR3 nucleotides: TGTGCCAGCAGCGATGGGACAAAATATGGCTACACCTTC. Translated: CASSDGTKYGYTF.

The genes are TRBV7-8 and TRBJ2-3; 7 bases are shared with TRBD2. Germline V lookup: CDR1 SGHVS, CDR2 FQNEAQ. With 5 bases clipped from V and 4 bases from J, the junction kept 9 bases outside the gene matches. The CDR3 sequence is 15 residues long. The CDR3 coding sequence is TGTGCCAGCAGCGACCCAGGGAGGGAATCAGATACGCAGTATTTT. Encoded protein: CASSDPGRESDTQYF. Filled out from reference TRBV7-8 and TRBJ2-3, the complete variable domain reads GAGVSQSPRYKVAKRGQDVALRCDPISGHVSLFWYQQALGQGPEFLTYFQNEAQLDKSGLPSDRFFAERPEGSVSTLKIQRTQQEDSAVYLCASSDPGRESDTQYFGPGTRLTVL.

The chain joins TRBV10-2 to TRBJ2-3; possible D gene TRBD2, 6 bases. The germline V gene encodes CDR1 WSHSY and CDR2 SAAADI. V was cut by 2 bases and J by 4 bases, with 7 bases left in between. The CDR3 covers 13 residues. The chain's CDR3 is CASSESGPDTQYF. For the CDR3, the DNA is TGCGCCAGCAGTGAGAGCGGGCCAGATACGCAGTATTTT.